What follows are 19 T cell receptor beta chains derived from one specimen sequenced in a study of post-analysis software for immune sequencing data. Study-wide findings and caveats: Four to six TRBV segments (TRBV5-6, TRBV5-1 and TRBV20-1 among them) occurred more frequently in patients than in controls.

Unique molecular identifiers were present in the TCR beta cDNA libraries. One entry per CDR3 protein results from TCRdb running MiXCR on the PCR reads. In the table there are roughly 600,000 distinct CDR3 sequences, 40% to 50% of which are singletons. Which antigens these TCRs recognize remains unknown. Sequencing was carried out using blood. These receptors came from a girl under 18 with multiple sclerosis.

Remarks on this clonotype: Germline and junction disagree at one end, which may indicate a read error. V and J are TRBV5-1 and TRBJ1-2; 7 bases are shared with TRBD1. Per germline, CDR1 SGHRS and CDR2 YFSETQ. The CDR3 covers 14 residues. In nucleotides, the CDR3 is TGCGCCAACAGCTTGGCCGGGACAGATTATGGCTACACCTTC. Translation gives CANSLAGTDYGYTF.

This clonotype was seen a handful of times. This chain links TRBV12-3 or TRBV12-4 with TRBJ2-7; 9 bases are shared with TRBD2. This CDR3 is 17 amino acids long. The ends lost 5 bases at V and 0 bases at J; junction bases unmatched: 11. In nucleotides, the CDR3 is TGTGCCAGCAGTGAGAGGCCGGGACTAGCCCGCTCCTACGAGCAGTACTTC. Translated, it gives CASSERPGLARSYEQYF.

This rearrangement joins TRBV12-3 or TRBV12-4 to TRBJ1-1; D perhaps matches TRBD1 (5 bases). V lost 7 bases and J lost 0, with 12 bases in between. The CDR3 runs to 14 residues. This CDR3 is CASTRGVLNTEAFF. The CDR3 nucleotides read TGTGCCAGCACCAGAGGGGTTTTGAACACTGAAGCTTTCTTT.

This clonotype was counted a few times. The chain recombines TRBV29-1 with TRBJ2-1; a weak D match, TRBD2 (5 bases). Looked up from germline, CDR1 is SQVTM and CDR2 is ANQGSEA. V lost 3 bases, J lost 7 bases, and 7 bases lay in between. The CDR3 sequence is 11 residues long. The CDR3 reads CSVEGGNEQFF. CDR3 DNA sequence: TGCAGCGTTGAGGGCGGGAATGAGCAGTTCTTC.

This clonotype was seen a few times. V is TRBV6-9 and J is TRBJ2-1; 10 positions agree with TRBD1. This CDR3 is 15 amino acids long. In germline, CDR1 is MNHGY, CDR2 SVAAGI. The V gene end was trimmed by 11 bases and the J gene end by 8 bases; junction bases not matched to a gene: 15. For the CDR3, the DNA is TGTGCCCGGATCGCCGGGACAGGGGCGTCCGATGAGCAGTTCTTC. It is translated as CARIAGTGASDEQFF.

This clonotype came up a few times. This chain joins TRBV12-3 or TRBV12-4 and TRBJ2-3, with TRBD2 identical over 10 bases. The CDR3 runs 19 residues. V was clipped by 7 bases and J by 8 bases; unmatched bases: 24. CDR3 region: CASTNLGEMGAGGQGTQYF. The CDR3 DNA is TGTGCCAGCACCAATTTGGGGGAGATGGGAGCGGGGGGGCAAGGTACGCAGTATTTT.

The rearrangement joins TRBV7-9 to TRBJ2-4; 8 bases are shared with TRBD2. The DNA end is more similar to TRBJ2-7, so the J call may be wrong. Germline V gives CDR1 SEHNR, CDR2 FQNEAQ (reference sequence). This CDR3 contains 17 residues. Here the CDR3 reads CASSLLREGTLANEQYF. CDR3 nucleotide sequence: TGTGCCAGCAGCTTACTACGGGAGGGTACCCTTGCTAACGAGCAGTACTTC.

This chain uses TRBV20-1 with TRBJ1-5, with D uncertain. The CDR3 covers 14 residues. In germline, CDR1 is DFQATT, CDR2 SNEGSKA (reference sequence). The ends were cut back, 0 bases at V and 4 bases at J, with 10 bases in the middle. The CDR3 nucleotides are TGCAGTGCTAGAGAAGTTTGGGGAAATCAGCCCCAGCATTTT. Its translation is CSAREVWGNQPQHF.

The chain is built from TRBV12-3 or TRBV12-4 and TRBJ2-1; a weak D match, TRBD2 (5 bases). CDR3 length equals 15 residues. Trimming took 5 bases from V and 4 from J, leaving 15 bases between them. CDR3 sequence: CASSAGRSSYNEQFF. DNA for the CDR3: TGTGCCAGCAGTGCGGGCCGTTCCTCATACAATGAGCAGTTCTTC.

The rearrangement uses TRBV25-1 and TRBJ1-2, with D uncertain. Per germline, CDR1 MGHDK and CDR2 SYGVNS. Between the trimmed V and J ends, which lost 1 base and 8 bases, there was a span of 14 bases. The CDR3 is made up of 14 amino acids. The CDR3 DNA follows: TGTGCCAGCAGTGAATTGGCCTCCGGTTCCGGCTACACCTTC. Translation: CASSELASGSGYTF.

V gene TRBV12-3 or TRBV12-4 combines with J gene TRBJ2-7, with no clear D. The CDR3 is made up of 14 amino acids. Trimming stripped 4 bases from V and 2 bases from J, with 12 bases between. The chain's CDR3 is CASSSAGSTYEQYF. In DNA, the CDR3 is TGTGCCAGCAGTTCAGCTGGCAGTACCTACGAGCAGTACTTC.

In nucleotides, the CDR3 is TGTGCCAGCAGCTTAGGGAGACATCTCGGCGAGACCCAGTACTTC. Translated: CASSLGRHLGETQYF. V gene TRBV7-2 combines with J gene TRBJ2-5; D unclear. Germline V gives CDR1 SGHTA, CDR2 FQGNSA. The CDR3 spans 15 residues. V gave up 1 base and J gave up 5 bases, with 14 bases separating them. The full variable domain, its missing parts supplied by reference TRBV7-2 and TRBJ2-5, is GAGVSQSPSNKVTEKGKDVELRCDPISGHTALYWYRQSLGQGLEFLIYFQGNSAPDKSGLPSDRFSAERTGGSVSTLTIQRTQQEDSAVYLCASSLGRHLGETQYFGPGTRLLVL.

The chain combines TRBV7-9 with TRBJ2-7; TRBD2 aligns across 11 bases. Germline V gene data show CDR1 as SEHNR and CDR2 as FQNEAQ (reference sequence). The CDR3 has 18 amino acids. Germline trimming cut 0 bases from V and 1 base from J; bases unmatched to any gene: 8. CDR3: CASSLAHGLAGGSYEQYF. CDR3 nucleotides: TGTGCCAGCAGCTTAGCGCATGGACTAGCGGGTGGTTCCTACGAGCAGTACTTC. The full variable domain, its missing parts supplied by reference TRBV7-9 and TRBJ2-7, is DTGVSQNPRHKITKRGQNVTFRCDPISEHNRLYWYRQTLGQGPEFLTYFQNEAQLEKSRLLSDRFSAERPKGSFSTLEIQRTEQGDSAMYLCASSLAHGLAGGSYEQYFGPGTRLTVT.

Remarks on this clonotype: The germline gene is not matched at one end of the junction; a read error may be the cause. The genes are TRBV15 and TRBJ2-3; 12 positions agree with TRBD2. The germline gives CDR1 LNHNV, CDR2 YYDKDF (reference sequence). This CDR3 has 16 residues. The CDR3 coding sequence is TGTGCCACCAGCAGACTAGCGGGGGGGGTCACAGACACGCAGTATTTT. Amino acids: CATSRLAGGVTDTQYF.

This chain connects TRBV29-1 to TRBJ2-1; 8 bases agree with TRBD1. The CDR3 contains 10 residues. The V and J ends lost 1 base and 15 bases, in that order; junction bases with no gene match: 2. The germline gives CDR1 SQVTM, CDR2 ANQGSEA. The CDR3 loop is CSVEGDRMFF. The CDR3 DNA follows: TGCAGCGTTGAAGGGGACAGGATGTTCTTC.

The chain recombines TRBV7-3 with TRBJ1-5; D gene uncertain. V was cut by 1 base and J by 1 base, with 11 bases left in between. This CDR3 is built from 16 residues. The V gene's germline CDR1 is SGHTA and CDR2 FQGTGA. The CDR3 loop reads CASSLIPYRSNQPQHF. DNA for the CDR3: TGTGCCAGCAGCTTAATCCCGTATAGAAGCAATCAGCCCCAGCATTTT. The variable domain in full, completed from reference TRBV7-3 and TRBJ1-5, reads GAGVSQTPSNKVTEKGKYVELRCDPISGHTALYWYRQSLGQGPEFLIYFQGTGAADDSGLPNDRFFAVRPEGSVSTLKIQRTERGDSAVYLCASSLIPYRSNQPQHFGDGTRLSIL.

This sequence joins TRBV7-2 and TRBJ2-7, with D tentatively TRBD1 or TRBD2 (5 bases each). The DNA matches TRBJ2-5 better at its end, which makes the J call doubtful. The CDR3 totals 13 residues. Germline values: CDR1 SGHTA, CDR2 FQGNSA. In DNA form, the CDR3 reads TGTGCCAGCAGCTCAGTAGTGGGGGTGACCCAGTACTTC. Protein sequence: CASSSVVGVTQYF.

There are a few counts of this clonotype. CDR3 nucleotide sequence: TGTGCCACCAGTGACACAGATACGCAGTATTTT. Translated, it gives CATSDTDTQYF. V is TRBV24-1 and J is TRBJ2-3; D gene unclear. CDR1 is KGHDR, CDR2 SFDVKD, per germline. V lost 4 bases, J lost 2 bases, and 0 bases lay in between. This CDR3 spans 11 amino acids.

This clonotype was observed a few times. This rearrangement joins TRBV12-3 or TRBV12-4 to TRBJ2-7, with 8 nucleotides matching TRBD2. Unmatched junction bases numbered 7, after V lost 4 bases and J lost 5 bases. The CDR3 runs 14 residues. CDR3 in DNA: TGTGCCAGCAGTTCGCCCGGGACTAGTAACGAGCAGTACTTC. Translating it yields CASSSPGTSNEQYF.